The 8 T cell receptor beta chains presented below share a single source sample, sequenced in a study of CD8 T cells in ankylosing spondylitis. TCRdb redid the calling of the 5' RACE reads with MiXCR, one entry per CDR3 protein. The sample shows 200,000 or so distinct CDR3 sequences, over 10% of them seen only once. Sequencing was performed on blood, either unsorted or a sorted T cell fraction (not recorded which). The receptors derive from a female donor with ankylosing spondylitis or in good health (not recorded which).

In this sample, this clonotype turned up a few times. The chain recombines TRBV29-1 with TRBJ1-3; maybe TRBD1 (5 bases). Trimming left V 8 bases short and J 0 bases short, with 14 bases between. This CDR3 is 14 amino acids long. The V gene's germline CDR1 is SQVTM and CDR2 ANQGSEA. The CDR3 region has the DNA TGCAGCAGGGGACCCATAAGCTCTGGAAACACCATATATTTT. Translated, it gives CSRGPISSGNTIYF.

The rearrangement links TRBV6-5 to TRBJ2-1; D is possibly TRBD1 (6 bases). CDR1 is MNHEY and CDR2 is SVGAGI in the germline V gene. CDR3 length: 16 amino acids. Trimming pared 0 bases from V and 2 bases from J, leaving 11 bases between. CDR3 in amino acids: CASSYSTGMAYNEQFF. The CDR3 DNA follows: TGTGCCAGCAGTTACTCCACAGGGATGGCCTACAATGAGCAGTTCTTC.

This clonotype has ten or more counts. The CDR3 is CASSLQTAGGTEAFF. CDR3 sequence (DNA): TGCGCCAGCAGCTTACAGACGGCAGGCGGGACTGAAGCTTTCTTT. The chain employs TRBV5-1 and TRBJ1-1; D is undetermined. The germline CDR1 and CDR2 sequences are SGHRS and YFSETQ. The CDR3 runs to 15 residues. V was clipped by 2 bases and J by 5 bases, with 16 bases between them.

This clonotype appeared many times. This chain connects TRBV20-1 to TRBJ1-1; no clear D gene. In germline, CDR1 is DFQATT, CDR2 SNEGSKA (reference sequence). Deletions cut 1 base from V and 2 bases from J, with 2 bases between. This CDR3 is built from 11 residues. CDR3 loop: CSARVNTEAFF. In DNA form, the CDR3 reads TGCAGTGCTAGAGTCAACACTGAAGCTTTCTTT.

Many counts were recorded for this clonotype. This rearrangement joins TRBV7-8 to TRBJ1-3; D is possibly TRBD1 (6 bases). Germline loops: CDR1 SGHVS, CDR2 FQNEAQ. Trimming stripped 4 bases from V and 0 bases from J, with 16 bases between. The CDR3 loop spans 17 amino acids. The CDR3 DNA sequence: TGTGCCAGCAGCTCCAAGACAGGAACCTTCTCTGGAAACACCATATATTTT. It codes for CASSSKTGTFSGNTIYF.

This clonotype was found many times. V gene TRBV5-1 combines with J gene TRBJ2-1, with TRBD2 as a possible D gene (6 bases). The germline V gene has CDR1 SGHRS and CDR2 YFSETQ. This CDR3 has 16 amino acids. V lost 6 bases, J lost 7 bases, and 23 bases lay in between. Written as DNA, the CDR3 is TGCGCCAGCACCCCATCCCCGGGAGTCACCGCAAATGAGCAGTTCTTC. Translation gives CASTPSPGVTANEQFF. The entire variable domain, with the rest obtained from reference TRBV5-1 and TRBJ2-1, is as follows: KAGVTQTPRYLIKTRGQQVTLSCSPISGHRSVSWYQQTPGQGLQFLFEYFSETQRNKGNFPGRFSGRQFSNSRSEMNVSTLELGDSALYLCASTPSPGVTANEQFFGPGTRLTVL.

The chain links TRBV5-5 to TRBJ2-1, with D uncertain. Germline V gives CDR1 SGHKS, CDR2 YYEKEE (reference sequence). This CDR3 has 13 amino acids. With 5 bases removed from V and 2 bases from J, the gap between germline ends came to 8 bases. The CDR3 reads CASRGPTYNEQFF. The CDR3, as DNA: TGTGCCAGCAGAGGACCTACCTACAATGAGCAGTTCTTC. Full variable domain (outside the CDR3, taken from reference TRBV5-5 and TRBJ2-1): DAGVTQSPTHLIKTRGQQVTLRCSPISGHKSVSWYQQVLGQGPQFIFQYYEKEERGRGNFPDRFSARQFPNYSSELNVNALLLGDSALYLCASRGPTYNEQFFGPGTRLTVL.

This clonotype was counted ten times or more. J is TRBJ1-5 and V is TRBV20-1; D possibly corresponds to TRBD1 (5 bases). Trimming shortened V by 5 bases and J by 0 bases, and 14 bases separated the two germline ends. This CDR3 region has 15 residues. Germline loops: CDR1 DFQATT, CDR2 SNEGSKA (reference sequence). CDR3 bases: TGCAGTGCTCCCTGGGACGCTTATAGCAATCAGCCCCAGCATTTT. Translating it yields CSAPWDAYSNQPQHF.